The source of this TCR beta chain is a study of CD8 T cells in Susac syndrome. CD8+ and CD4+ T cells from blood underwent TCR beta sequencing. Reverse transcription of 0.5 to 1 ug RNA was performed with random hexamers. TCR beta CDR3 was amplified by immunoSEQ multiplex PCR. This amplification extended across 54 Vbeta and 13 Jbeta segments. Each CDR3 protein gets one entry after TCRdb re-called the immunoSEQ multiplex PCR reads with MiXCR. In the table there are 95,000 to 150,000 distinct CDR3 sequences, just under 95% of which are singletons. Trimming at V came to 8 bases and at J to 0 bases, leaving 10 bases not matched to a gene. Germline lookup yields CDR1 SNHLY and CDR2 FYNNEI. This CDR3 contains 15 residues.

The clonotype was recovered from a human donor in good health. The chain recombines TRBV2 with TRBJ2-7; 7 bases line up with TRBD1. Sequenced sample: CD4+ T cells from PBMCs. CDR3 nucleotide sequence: TGTGCCAGCCGTCAAGGGACAGTCCCCTCCTACGAGCAGTACTTC. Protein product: CASRQGTVPSYEQYF.